This TCR beta chain derives from a study of monozygotic twins with inflammatory bowel disease. This CDR3 has 14 residues. The germline CDR1 and CDR2 sequences are SGHRS and YFSETQ. One entry per CDR3 protein, without DNA, is what TCRdb gives after re-calling the 5' RACE reads. Here the sample table reports some 160,000 distinct CDR3 sequences. This receptor was obtained from a human donor with ulcerative colitis or Crohn's disease, or a healthy co-twin of an affected twin (not recorded which). The chain recombines TRBV5-1 with TRBJ1-2; TCRdb names TRBD1, which stays unverified in the absence of DNA. Source material: blood. CDR3 amino acids: CASSLMTGDYGYTF.